The clone carrying this T cell receptor (beta chain) appeared many times. This sample is drawn from a study of neurological immune-mediated disorders. Using its own MiXCR run on the 5' RACE reads, TCRdb lists one record per CDR3 protein. This table holds over 25,000 distinct CDR3 sequences, more than 20% found once. Between the trimmed V and J ends, which lost 4 bases and 1 base, there was a span of 17 bases. CDR3 length: 16 amino acids. Germline V gene lookup returns CDR1 SGHKS and CDR2 YYEKEE (reference sequence). This TCR was recovered from a woman in her fifties or sixties in good health. The sample comprised PBMCs. The rearrangement joins TRBV5-5 to TRBJ1-1; D possibly corresponds to TRBD1 (6 bases). The CDR3 nucleotides read TGTGCCAGCAGCCGCCTCCCCCGGACAGAGAACACTGAAGCTTTCTTT. The encoded protein is CASSRLPRTENTEAFF.